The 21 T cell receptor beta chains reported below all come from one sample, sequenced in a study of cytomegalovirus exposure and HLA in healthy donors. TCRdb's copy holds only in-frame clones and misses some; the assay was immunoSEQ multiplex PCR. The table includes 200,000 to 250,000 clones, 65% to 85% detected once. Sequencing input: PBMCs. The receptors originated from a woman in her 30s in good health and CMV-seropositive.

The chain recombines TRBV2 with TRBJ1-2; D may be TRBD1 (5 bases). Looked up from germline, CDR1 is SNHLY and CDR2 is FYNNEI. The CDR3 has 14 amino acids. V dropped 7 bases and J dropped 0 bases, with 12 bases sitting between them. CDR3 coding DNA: TGTGCCAGCATCCGGACACCGACTAACTATGGCTACACCTTC. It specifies CASIRTPTNYGYTF.

In nucleotides, the CDR3 is TGTGCCAGCAGTGGACAGGGTAACGAGCAGTACTTC. Translating it yields CASSGQGNEQYF. The chain couples TRBV6-1 to TRBJ2-7, with TRBD1 matching 7 bases. V lost 4 bases, J lost 5 bases, and 2 bases stayed unmatched. Germline-derived CDR1 and CDR2 are MNHNS and SASEGT. CDR3 size: 12 residues.

The CDR3 nucleotides are TGTGCCAGCAGCGCCGGTTATAACTATGGCTACACCTTC. Amino acids: CASSAGYNYGYTF. The chain couples TRBV9 to TRBJ1-2, with unresolved D. This CDR3 contains 13 residues. Trimming cost V 3 bases and J 1 base, with 7 bases left between them. Germline lookup yields CDR1 SGDLS and CDR2 YYNGEE.

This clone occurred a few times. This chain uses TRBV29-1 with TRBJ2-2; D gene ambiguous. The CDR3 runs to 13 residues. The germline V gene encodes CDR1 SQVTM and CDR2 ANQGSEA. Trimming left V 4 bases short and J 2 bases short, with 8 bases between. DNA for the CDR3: TGCAGCGTTGTTTTCCCAAACACCGGGGAGCTGTTTTTT. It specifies CSVVFPNTGELFF.

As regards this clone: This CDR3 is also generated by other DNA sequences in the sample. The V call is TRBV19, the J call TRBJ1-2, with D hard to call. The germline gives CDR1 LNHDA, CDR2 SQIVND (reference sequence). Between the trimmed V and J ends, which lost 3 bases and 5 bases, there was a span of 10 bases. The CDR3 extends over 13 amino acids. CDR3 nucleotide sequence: TGTGCCAGTAGTATTGACGGCCTTTATGGCTACACCTTC. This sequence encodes CASSIDGLYGYTF.

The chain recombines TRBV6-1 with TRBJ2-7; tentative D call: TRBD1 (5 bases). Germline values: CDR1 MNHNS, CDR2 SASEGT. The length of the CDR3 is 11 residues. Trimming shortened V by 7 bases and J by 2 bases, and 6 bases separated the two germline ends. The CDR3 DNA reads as TGTGCCAGCACAGGGACCTACGAGCAGTACTTC. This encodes CASTGTYEQYF.

The CDR3, as DNA: TGTGCCAGACAGGGGAACACTGAAGCTTTCTTT. Protein sequence: CARQGNTEAFF. This chain links TRBV2 with TRBJ1-1, with D maybe TRBD1 (6 bases). This CDR3 is 11 amino acids long. Germline CDR1 is SNHLY and CDR2 is FYNNEI. Trimming left V 9 bases short and J 1 base short, with 6 bases between.

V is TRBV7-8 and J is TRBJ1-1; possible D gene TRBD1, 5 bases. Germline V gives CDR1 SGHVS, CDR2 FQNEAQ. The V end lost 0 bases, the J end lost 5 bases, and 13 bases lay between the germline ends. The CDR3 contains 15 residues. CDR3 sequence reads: CASSLAVGDGTEAFF. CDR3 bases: TGTGCCAGCAGCTTAGCGGTGGGGGATGGGACTGAAGCTTTCTTT.

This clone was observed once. The CDR3, as DNA: TGCAGCGTTTACGGACAGGGATACGAGCAGTACTTC. This gives the protein CSVYGQGYEQYF. V and J are TRBV29-1 and TRBJ2-7, with 8 bases identical to TRBD1. V was pared by 5 bases and J by 4 bases, with 4 bases of the junction left unmatched. This CDR3 is 12 amino acids long. Germline V gene sequence: CDR1 SQVTM, CDR2 ANQGSEA.

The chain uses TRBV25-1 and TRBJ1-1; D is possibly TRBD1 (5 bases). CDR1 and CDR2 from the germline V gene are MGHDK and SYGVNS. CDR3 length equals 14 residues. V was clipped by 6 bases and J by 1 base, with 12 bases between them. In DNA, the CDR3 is TGTGCCAGCAGAATTCAGGGTTCGAACACTGAAGCTTTCTTT. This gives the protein CASRIQGSNTEAFF.

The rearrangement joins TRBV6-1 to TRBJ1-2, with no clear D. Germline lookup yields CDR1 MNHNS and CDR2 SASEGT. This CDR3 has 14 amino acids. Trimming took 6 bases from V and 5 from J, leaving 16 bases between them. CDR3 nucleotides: TGTGCCAGCAGCTTACTTGACGGCCCTTATGGCTACACCTTC. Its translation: CASSLLDGPYGYTF.

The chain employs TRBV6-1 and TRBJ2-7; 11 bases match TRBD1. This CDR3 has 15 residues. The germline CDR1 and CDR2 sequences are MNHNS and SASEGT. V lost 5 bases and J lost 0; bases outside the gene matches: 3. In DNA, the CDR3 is TGTGCCAGCAGTTCTGGGACAGGGGGCTCCTACGAGCAGTACTTC. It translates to CASSSGTGGSYEQYF.

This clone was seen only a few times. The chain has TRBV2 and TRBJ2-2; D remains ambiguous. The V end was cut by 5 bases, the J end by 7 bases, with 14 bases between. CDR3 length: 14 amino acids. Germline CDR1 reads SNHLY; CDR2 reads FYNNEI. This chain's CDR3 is CASSTLGDGGELFF. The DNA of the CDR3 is TGTGCCAGCAGTACCCTAGGAGACGGCGGGGAGCTGTTTTTT. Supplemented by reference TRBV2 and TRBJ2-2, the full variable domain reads EPEVTQTPSHQVTQMGQEVILRCVPISNHLYFYWYRQILGQKVEFLVSFYNNEISEKSEIFDDQFSVERPDGSNFTLKIRSTKLEDSAMYFCASSTLGDGGELFFGEGSRLTVL.

This CDR3 is CSAWTSSYEQYF. The CDR3 nucleotides are TGCAGCGCCTGGACGTCATCCTACGAGCAGTACTTC. This chain connects TRBV29-1 to TRBJ2-7, with D hard to call. The length of the CDR3 is 12 residues. Germline-derived CDR1 and CDR2 are SQVTM and ANQGSEA. V lost 7 bases and J 1 base, leaving 11 bases between the germline ends.

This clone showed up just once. This CDR3 reads CASSFRRGPTEQYF. DNA for the CDR3: TGTGCCAGCAGTTTCAGGCGGGGCCCAACCGAGCAGTACTTC. This rearrangement joins TRBV28 to TRBJ2-7; D is perhaps TRBD2 (6 bases). This CDR3 is 14 amino acids long. In germline, CDR1 is MDHEN, CDR2 SYDVKM. With 3 bases removed from V and 6 bases from J, the gap between germline ends came to 15 bases.

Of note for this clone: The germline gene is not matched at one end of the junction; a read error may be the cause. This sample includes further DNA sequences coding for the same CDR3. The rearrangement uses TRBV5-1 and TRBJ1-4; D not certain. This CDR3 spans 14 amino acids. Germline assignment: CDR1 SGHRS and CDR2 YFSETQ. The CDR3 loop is CASSLDSTNEKLFF. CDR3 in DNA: TGCGCCAGCAGTTTGGACTCAACTAATGAAAAACTGTTTTTT. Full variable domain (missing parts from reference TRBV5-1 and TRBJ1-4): KAGVTQTPRYLIKTRGQQVTLSCSPISGHRSVSWYQQTPGQGLQFLFEYFSETQRNKGNFPGRFSGRQFSNSRSEMNVSTLELGDSALYLCASSLDSTNEKLFFGSGTQLSVL.

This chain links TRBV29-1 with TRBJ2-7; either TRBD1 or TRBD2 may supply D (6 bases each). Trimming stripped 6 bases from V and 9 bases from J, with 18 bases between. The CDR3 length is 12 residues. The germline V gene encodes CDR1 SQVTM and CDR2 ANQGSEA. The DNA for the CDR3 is TGCAGCGTCGAGGTGGGGGGCGTGGGGCAGTACTTC. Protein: CSVEVGGVGQYF.

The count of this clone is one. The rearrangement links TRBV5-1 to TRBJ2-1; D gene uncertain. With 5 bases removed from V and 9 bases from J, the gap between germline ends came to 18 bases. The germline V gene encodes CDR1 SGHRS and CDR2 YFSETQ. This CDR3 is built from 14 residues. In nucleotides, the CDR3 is TGCGCCAGCAGTAGTGGGGATCAGGTTCGTGAGCAGTTCTTC. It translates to CASSSGDQVREQFF.

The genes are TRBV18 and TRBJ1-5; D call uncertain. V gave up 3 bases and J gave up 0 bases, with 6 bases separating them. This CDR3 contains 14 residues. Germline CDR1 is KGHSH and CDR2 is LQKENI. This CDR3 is CASSPFVSNQPQHF. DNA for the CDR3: TGTGCCAGCTCACCCTTTGTTAGCAATCAGCCCCAGCATTTT.

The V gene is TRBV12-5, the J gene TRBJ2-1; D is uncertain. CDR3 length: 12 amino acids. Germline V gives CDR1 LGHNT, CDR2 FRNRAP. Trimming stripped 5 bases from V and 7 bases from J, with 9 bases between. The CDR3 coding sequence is TGTGCTAGTGGTACCTCTCTTAATGAGCAGTTCTTC. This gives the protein CASGTSLNEQFF.

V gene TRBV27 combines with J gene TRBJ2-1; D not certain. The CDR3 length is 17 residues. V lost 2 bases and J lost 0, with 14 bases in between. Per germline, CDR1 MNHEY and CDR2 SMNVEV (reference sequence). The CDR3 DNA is TGTGCCAGCAGTTTAGTATGGAGATGGGGCTCCTACAATGAGCAGTTCTTC. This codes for CASSLVWRWGSYNEQFF.